This TCR beta chain was sequenced in a study of CD8 T cells in Susac syndrome. CDR1 and CDR2 (germline): MGHRA, YSYEKL. Trimming removed 0 bases from V and 6 bases from J, with 14 bases in between. This CDR3 has 16 amino acids. A quantity of about 0.5 to 1 ug RNA underwent reverse transcription using random hexamers. From the immunoSEQ multiplex PCR reads, TCRdb called clonotypes with MiXCR, one entry per CDR3 protein. This repertoire shows about 210,000 distinct CDR3 sequences, approximately 94% found once; its top ten account for 0.15% to 0.2%. While CD8+ and CD4+ T cells were isolated negatively, TEMRA cells were enriched by FACS.

The sequence derives from a human donor with Susac syndrome. Specimen: CD4+ T cells from PBMCs. The chain uses TRBV4-1 and TRBJ1-4, with D perhaps matching TRBD1 (5 bases). The CDR3 sequence: CASSQDWQGPDEKLFF. The CDR3 nucleotides read TGCGCCAGCAGCCAAGATTGGCAGGGACCCGATGAAAAACTGTTTTTT.